These T cell receptor beta chains were read from a single sample in a study of blood T cells in healthy people across ages. Each CDR3 protein gets one entry after TCRdb re-called the 5' RACE reads with MiXCR. The sample comprises hundreds of thousands of distinct CDR3 sequences, 32% of which are singletons, and 15% rests with the top ten. Sequencing was done on a sample of blood. These receptors all come from a woman of 80 years or more in good health. CDR3s include the opening cysteine and the closing phenylalanine or tryptophan. D genes are given only for firm matches. For some rows the clone size is stated as once, few or many, or as a class when expanded; others skip it.

CDR3aa: CASSYGLRDTEAFF
CDR3nt: TGTGCCAGCAGTTACGGGCTGCGGGACACTGAAGCTTTCTTT
abundance: NA
d_gene: NA
v_gene: TRBV6-5
j_gene: TRBJ1-1

CDR3aa: CASSYSLTDSQETQYF
CDR3nt: TGTGCCAGCAGTTACTCCCTGACAGATTCACAAGAGACCCAGTACTTC
abundance: many
d_gene: NA
v_gene: TRBV6-6
j_gene: TRBJ2-5

CDR3aa: CSAGFAGGQETQYF
CDR3nt: TGCAGTGCTGGGTTCGCGGGGGGGCAGGAGACCCAGTACTTC
abundance: many
d_gene: TRBD2
v_gene: TRBV20-1
j_gene: TRBJ2-5

CDR3aa: CASRSPGVAEAFF
CDR3nt: TGCGCCAGCAGGAGCCCGGGAGTCGCTGAAGCTTTCTTT
abundance: NA
d_gene: NA
v_gene: TRBV5-1
j_gene: TRBJ1-1

CDR3aa: CSVYYRGAEAFF
CDR3nt: TGCAGCGTTTACTACAGGGGTGCTGAAGCTTTCTTT
abundance: many
d_gene: TRBD1
v_gene: TRBV29-1
j_gene: TRBJ1-1

CDR3aa: CASSDTGARNTEAFF
CDR3nt: TGTGCCAGCAGCGATACAGGGGCAAGGAACACTGAAGCTTTCTTT
abundance: NA
d_gene: TRBD1
v_gene: TRBV6-2/TRBV6-3
j_gene: TRBJ1-1

CDR3aa: CASSLGLASNEQFF
CDR3nt: TGTGCCAGCAGCTTAGGACTAGCGTCAAATGAGCAGTTCTTC
abundance: NA
d_gene: TRBD2
v_gene: TRBV5-8
j_gene: TRBJ2-1

CDR3aa: CASTRGDRPGADTQYF
CDR3nt: TGTGCCAGCACCCGGGGGGACAGACCCGGGGCAGATACGCAGTATTTT
abundance: many
d_gene: NA
v_gene: TRBV6-1
j_gene: TRBJ2-3

CDR3aa: CASADGYEQYF
CDR3nt: TGTGCCAGCGCTGATGGGTACGAGCAGTACTTC
abundance: NA
d_gene: NA
v_gene: TRBV6-2/TRBV6-3
j_gene: TRBJ2-7

CDR3aa: CASRGWGQRYEQYF
CDR3nt: TGTGCCAGCAGGGGGTGGGGACAGCGCTACGAGCAGTACTTC
abundance: many
d_gene: TRBD1
v_gene: TRBV28
j_gene: TRBJ2-7

CDR3aa: CASSLAPHRPDTQYF
CDR3nt: TGCGCCAGCAGCTTGGCACCACACCGCCCAGATACGCAGTATTTT
abundance: many
d_gene: NA
v_gene: TRBV5-1
j_gene: TRBJ2-3

CDR3aa: CASSPGTSAYEQYF
CDR3nt: TGTGCCAGCAGTCCCGGGACGTCCGCCTACGAGCAGTACTTC
abundance: many
d_gene: NA
v_gene: TRBV25-1
j_gene: TRBJ2-7

CDR3aa: CASSADSTNYGYTF
CDR3nt: TGCGCCAGCAGCGCGGACAGCACTAACTATGGCTACACCTTC
abundance: NA
d_gene: NA
v_gene: TRBV5-1
j_gene: TRBJ1-2

CDR3aa: CSADPPKPNNEQFF
CDR3nt: TGCAGTGCAGACCCCCCTAAGCCGAACAATGAGCAGTTCTTC
abundance: many
d_gene: NA
v_gene: TRBV20-1
j_gene: TRBJ2-1

CDR3aa: CSASLTSGVETQYF
CDR3nt: TGCAGTGCTAGCTTAACTAGCGGGGTGGAGACCCAGTACTTC
abundance: many
d_gene: TRBD2
v_gene: TRBV20-1
j_gene: TRBJ2-5

CDR3aa: CASSRKWEQYF
CDR3nt: TGTGCCAGCAGTCGGAAGTGGGAGCAGTACTTC
abundance: NA
d_gene: NA
v_gene: TRBV28
j_gene: TRBJ2-5

CDR3aa: CASSLVGAGLQETQYF
CDR3nt: TGCGCCAGCAGCTTGGTAGGAGCGGGCCTACAAGAGACCCAGTACTTC
abundance: many
d_gene: NA
v_gene: TRBV5-1
j_gene: TRBJ2-5

CDR3aa: CASIRSTGLNTEAFF
CDR3nt: TGTGCCAGCATTCGATCGACAGGATTGAACACTGAAGCTTTCTTT
abundance: few
d_gene: NA
v_gene: TRBV27
j_gene: TRBJ1-1

CDR3aa: CSAREGGGAYNEQFF
CDR3nt: TGCAGTGCTAGAGAGGGCGGGGGGGCCTACAATGAGCAGTTCTTC
abundance: once
d_gene: TRBD2
v_gene: TRBV20-1
j_gene: TRBJ2-1

CDR3aa: CASSPQGAVRETQYF
CDR3nt: TGTGCCAGCAGCCCACAGGGGGCTGTACGAGAGACCCAGTACTTC
abundance: many
d_gene: TRBD1
v_gene: TRBV7-8
j_gene: TRBJ2-5

CDR3aa: CASSLKAGDGYTF
CDR3nt: TGTGCCAGCAGCTTGAAGGCAGGGGATGGCTACACCTTC
abundance: many
d_gene: NA
v_gene: TRBV7-2
j_gene: TRBJ1-2

CDR3aa: CASGQADTQYF
CDR3nt: TGTGCCAGCGGGCAGGCAGATACGCAGTATTTT
abundance: many
d_gene: NA
v_gene: TRBV7-9
j_gene: TRBJ2-3

CDR3aa: CASSADRDRVYGYTF
CDR3nt: TGTGCCAGCAGTGCGGACCGGGACAGGGTCTATGGCTACACCTTC
abundance: NA
d_gene: TRBD1
v_gene: TRBV27
j_gene: TRBJ1-2

CDR3aa: CASSVARDRISTDTQYF
CDR3nt: TGTGCCAGCAGCGTAGCCCGGGACAGGATTTCGACAGATACGCAGTATTTT
abundance: many
d_gene: TRBD1
v_gene: TRBV9
j_gene: TRBJ2-3

CDR3aa: CASSQEDRNEQFF
CDR3nt: TGTGCCAGCAGCCAAGAGGACCGCAATGAGCAGTTCTTC
abundance: NA
d_gene: NA
v_gene: TRBV4-2
j_gene: TRBJ2-1

CDR3aa: CASSPLMKQQETQYF
CDR3nt: TGTGCCAGCAGCCCCCTGATGAAGCAGCAAGAGACCCAGTACTTC
abundance: many
d_gene: NA
v_gene: TRBV5-6
j_gene: TRBJ2-5

CDR3aa: CSAFPGWETQYF
CDR3nt: TGCAGTGCCTTTCCGGGCTGGGAGACCCAGTACTTC
abundance: many
d_gene: NA
v_gene: TRBV20-1
j_gene: TRBJ2-5

CDR3aa: CSVRDTEAFF
CDR3nt: TGCAGCGTTCGGGACACTGAAGCTTTCTTT
abundance: few
d_gene: NA
v_gene: TRBV29-1
j_gene: TRBJ1-1

CDR3aa: CASTLGRGYQETQFF
CDR3nt: TGTGCCAGTACCTTGGGGAGGGGGTACCAAGAGACCCAGTTCTTC
abundance: NA
d_gene: NA
v_gene: TRBV19
j_gene: TRBJ2-1

CDR3aa: CASSPGGPNSPLHF
CDR3nt: TGTGCCAGCAGCCCCGGAGGACCTAACTCACCCCTCCACTTT
abundance: NA
d_gene: NA
v_gene: TRBV5-4
j_gene: TRBJ1-6

CDR3aa: CSAAGGRQETQYF
CDR3nt: TGCAGTGCAGCGGGGGGGAGGCAAGAGACCCAGTACTTC
abundance: many
d_gene: TRBD2
v_gene: TRBV20-1
j_gene: TRBJ2-5

CDR3aa: CSARDRGQGLTDTQYF
CDR3nt: TGCAGTGCTAGAGATCGGGGACAGGGGCTCACAGATACGCAGTATTTT
abundance: many
d_gene: TRBD1
v_gene: TRBV20-1
j_gene: TRBJ2-3

CDR3aa: CAISGGGSTGNEQFF
CDR3nt: TGTGCCATCAGCGGAGGGGGCTCAACGGGCAATGAGCAGTTCTTC
abundance: NA
d_gene: NA
v_gene: TRBV6-5
j_gene: TRBJ2-1

CDR3aa: CASSSLVLAGGPNSYNEQFF
CDR3nt: TGTGCCAGCAGCTCTTTGGTCCTAGCGGGGGGTCCGAACTCCTACAATGAGCAGTTCTTC
abundance: many
d_gene: TRBD2
v_gene: TRBV7-9
j_gene: TRBJ2-1

CDR3aa: CASSLVATAEQYF
CDR3nt: TGCGCCAGCAGCTTGGTGGCTACAGCCGAGCAGTACTTC
abundance: many
d_gene: NA
v_gene: TRBV5-1
j_gene: TRBJ2-7

CDR3aa: CATSSPWGGSTGELFF
CDR3nt: TGTGCCACCAGCAGCCCCTGGGGGGGAAGCACCGGGGAGCTGTTTTTT
abundance: many
d_gene: TRBD2
v_gene: TRBV15
j_gene: TRBJ2-2

CDR3aa: CSARDIGGDGNTIYF
CDR3nt: TGCAGTGCTAGAGATATAGGGGGCGATGGAAACACCATATATTTT
abundance: few
d_gene: TRBD1
v_gene: TRBV20-1
j_gene: TRBJ1-3

CDR3aa: CSAHTGRGLSNEQFF
CDR3nt: TGCAGTGCTCACACCGGGCGGGGGTTATCGAATGAGCAGTTCTTC
abundance: many
d_gene: TRBD2
v_gene: TRBV20-1
j_gene: TRBJ2-1

CDR3aa: CASGYSPWTGQGTHYGYTF
CDR3nt: TGTGCCAGCGGTTACTCTCCCTGGACGGGACAGGGGACTCACTATGGCTACACCTTC
abundance: NA
d_gene: TRBD1
v_gene: TRBV6-2/TRBV6-3
j_gene: TRBJ1-2

CDR3aa: CASSQERLAGGVPQYF
CDR3nt: TGTGCCAGCAGCCAAGAGAGACTAGCGGGGGGGGTTCCGCAGTATTTT
abundance: NA
d_gene: TRBD2
v_gene: TRBV4-2
j_gene: TRBJ2-3

CDR3aa: CATARTALWPQHF
CDR3nt: TGTGCCACCGCTAGGACAGCCCTTTGGCCCCAGCATTTT
abundance: many
d_gene: NA
v_gene: TRBV15
j_gene: TRBJ1-5

CDR3aa: CASKGQINQPQHF
CDR3nt: TGTGCCAGTAAAGGACAGATCAATCAGCCCCAGCATTTT
abundance: many
d_gene: NA
v_gene: TRBV6-2/TRBV6-3
j_gene: TRBJ1-5

CDR3aa: CASSPRGGGGNTQYF
CDR3nt: TGTGCCAGCAGCCCTAGAGGCGGGGGAGGAAATACGCAGTATTTT
abundance: many
d_gene: TRBD2
v_gene: TRBV7-2
j_gene: TRBJ2-3

CDR3aa: CASSPYTGELFF
CDR3nt: TGTGCCAGCAGCCCATACACCGGGGAGCTGTTTTTT
abundance: many
d_gene: NA
v_gene: TRBV7-2
j_gene: TRBJ2-2